This passage covers 31 T cell receptor beta chains from one sample sequenced in a study of cytomegalovirus exposure and HLA in healthy donors. Primers for the PCR totalled 60 Vbeta and 13 Jbeta. Assay used: immunoSEQ multiplex PCR; TCRdb lists only in-frame clones, some missing. Seen in this sample are some 56,000 clones; the ten most common clones hold 12%. Input material: PBMCs. These TCRs come from a woman aged 25 to 39 in good health and CMV-seropositive.

The V call is TRBV30, the J call TRBJ2-4; unclear D gene. Germline-derived CDR1 and CDR2 are GTSNPN and SVGIG (reference sequence). The CDR3 extends over 12 amino acids. The V and J ends lost 2 bases and 0 bases respectively, with 2 bases between them. CDR3 bases: TGTGCCTGGAGTCTAGCCAAAAACATTCAGTACTTC. The encoded protein is CAWSLAKNIQYF.

The V and J genes are TRBV6-1 and TRBJ2-5; 9 bases agree with TRBD1. Germline-derived CDR1 and CDR2 are MNHNS and SASEGT. Losses at the gene ends were 2 bases for V and 9 bases for J; bases not matched to a gene: 7. The CDR3 is 14 amino acids. Written as DNA, the CDR3 is TGTGCCAGCAGTGAACTCGGGACAGGGAGGGCCCAGTACTTC. Protein sequence: CASSELGTGRAQYF.

This chain connects TRBV19 to TRBJ1-2, with D tentatively TRBD1 (5 bases). This CDR3 comprises 13 residues. CDR1 and CDR2 (germline): LNHDA, SQIVND (reference sequence). Trimming removed 5 bases from V and 11 bases from J, with 18 bases in between. CDR3 amino acids: CASSLQEKGTYTF. CDR3 DNA: TGTGCCAGTAGTTTACAAGAAAAGGGGACTTACACCTTC.

The chain carries TRBV9 and TRBJ2-7, with 11 positions matching TRBD1. Germline CDR1 is SGDLS and CDR2 is YYNGEE. CDR3 length: 14 amino acids. V trimming: 2 bases; J trimming: 3 bases; junction bases outside the gene matches: 1. CDR3 protein: CASSVGQGDYEQYF. CDR3 DNA sequence: TGTGCCAGCAGCGTGGGACAGGGGGACTACGAGCAGTACTTC.

The rearrangement joins TRBV6-5 to TRBJ2-5; 11 bases match TRBD2. CDR1 is MNHEY, CDR2 SVGAGI, per germline. V gave up 8 bases and J gave up 4 bases; unmatched junction bases: 9. The CDR3 contains 15 residues. The CDR3 is CASGLAGGLGETQYF. The CDR3 DNA is TGTGCCAGCGGGCTAGCGGGGGGTTTAGGAGAGACCCAGTACTTC.

This chain joins TRBV20-1 and TRBJ1-2; tentatively, D is TRBD1 (6 bases). The CDR3 runs to 11 residues. Germline V lookup: CDR1 DFQATT, CDR2 SNEGSKA (reference sequence). V lost 4 bases to trimming and J lost 9 bases, with 12 bases between them. The CDR3 spells CSATDGQSYTF. As DNA, the CDR3 is TGCAGTGCTACGGATGGACAGAGCTACACCTTC.

This chain uses TRBV30 with TRBJ2-3, with D unresolved. The V end was cut by 4 bases, the J end by 4 bases, with 6 bases between. Germline lookup yields CDR1 GTSNPN and CDR2 SVGIG (reference sequence). The CDR3 is 11 residues long. The CDR3 DNA is TGTGCCTGGAATATAGCAGATACGCAGTATTTT. Protein: CAWNIADTQYF. Variable domain in full (rest from reference TRBV30 and TRBJ2-3): SQTIHQWPATLVQPVGSPLSLECTVEGTSNPNLYWYRQAAGRGLQLLFYSVGIGQISSEVPQNLSASRPQDRQFILSSKKLLLSDSGFYLCAWNIADTQYFGPGTRLTVL.

The V and J genes are TRBV15 and TRBJ1-2; TRBD1 matches at 7 bases. V lost 0 bases and J lost 4; bases outside the gene matches: 8. From germline, CDR1 is LNHNV and CDR2 YYDKDF (reference sequence). The CDR3 extends over 16 amino acids. The CDR3 nucleotides are TGTGCCACCAGCAGAGATAGAGGAGGGGGCGGCTATGGCTACACCTTC. Amino acids: CATSRDRGGGGYGYTF.

This rearrangement joins TRBV7-2 to TRBJ1-5, with D possibly TRBD1 on 5 matching bases. There are 15 residues in the CDR3. Germline V gene data show CDR1 as SGHTA and CDR2 as FQGNSA. V lost 0 bases and J lost 7, with 13 bases in between. CDR3 amino acids: CASSLAGGAGQPQHF. Here the CDR3 DNA reads TGTGCCAGCAGCTTAGCGGGGGGAGCTGGGCAGCCCCAGCATTTT.

V is TRBV28 and J is TRBJ2-1; 9 nucleotides match TRBD1. This CDR3 contains 14 residues. V lost 5 bases and J lost 3; bases outside the gene matches: 2. Germline V lookup: CDR1 MDHEN, CDR2 SYDVKM. The CDR3 sequence: CASSPTGGYNEQFF. The CDR3, as DNA: TGTGCCAGCAGTCCGACAGGGGGCTACAATGAGCAGTTCTTC. Full variable domain (remainder filled in from reference TRBV28 and TRBJ2-1): DVKVTQSSRYLVKRTGEKVFLECVQDMDHENMFWYRQDPGLGLRLIYFSYDVKMKEKGDIPEGYSVSREKKERFSLILESASTNQTSMYLCASSPTGGYNEQFFGPGTRLTVL.

CDR3 protein: CASSLVTGNTEAFF. The DNA of the CDR3 is TGTGCCAGCAGCTTAGTAACGGGTAACACTGAAGCTTTCTTT. V is TRBV7-9 and J is TRBJ1-1; D gene unclear. The CDR3 covers 14 residues. V lost 1 base to trimming and J lost 2 bases, with 8 bases between them. Germline V gene lookup returns CDR1 SEHNR and CDR2 FQNEAQ (reference sequence). The variable domain in full, with the rest retrieved from reference TRBV7-9 and TRBJ1-1, is DTGVSQNPRHKITKRGQNVTFRCDPISEHNRLYWYRQTLGQGPEFLTYFQNEAQLEKSRLLSDRFSAERPKGSFSTLEIQRTEQGDSAMYLCASSLVTGNTEAFFGQGTRLTVV.

The rearrangement joins TRBV7-8 to TRBJ1-1; D remains ambiguous. Germline-derived CDR1 and CDR2 are SGHVS and FQNEAQ. Trimming removed 1 base from V and 2 bases from J, with 8 bases in between. The CDR3 sequence is 14 residues long. The CDR3 bases are TGTGCCAGCAGCTTAGACGGGTCCAACACTGAAGCTTTCTTT. It encodes CASSLDGSNTEAFF.

The chain is built from TRBV5-6 and TRBJ1-1, with D maybe TRBD1 (6 bases). CDR3 length: 14 residues. Germline CDR1 is SGHDT and CDR2 is YYEEEE. Trimming took off 3 bases at V and 1 base at J, with 10 bases between the two ends. The CDR3 bases are TGTGCCAGCAGCTCGGGACACTGGAACACTGAAGCTTTCTTT. This sequence encodes CASSSGHWNTEAFF. Using reference TRBV5-6 and TRBJ1-1 for the parts outside the CDR3, the full variable domain is DAGVTQSPTHLIKTRGQQVTLRCSPKSGHDTVSWYQQALGQGPQFIFQYYEEEERQRGNFPDRFSGHQFPNYSSELNVNALLLGDSALYLCASSSGHWNTEAFFGQGTRLTVV.

The chain joins TRBV5-1 to TRBJ2-7, with 8 positions matching TRBD1. CDR1 is SGHRS and CDR2 is YFSETQ in the germline V gene. V gave up 4 bases and J gave up 2 bases; unmatched junction bases: 8. The CDR3 contains 15 residues. The chain's CDR3 is CASSTVTGATYEQYF. CDR3 DNA: TGCGCCAGCAGCACCGTGACAGGGGCCACCTACGAGCAGTACTTC.

Turning to this clone: Other DNA sequences within the sample encode an identical CDR3. The rearrangement links TRBV30 to TRBJ1-2; the D is unclear. Germline V gene sequence: CDR1 GTSNPN, CDR2 SVGIG (reference sequence). The CDR3 covers 10 residues. As DNA, the CDR3 is TGTGCATGGCGCAGTTATGGCTACACCTTC. Protein: CAWRSYGYTF.

The gene calls are TRBV5-6 and TRBJ1-2; D call uncertain. V lost 2 bases, J lost 1 base, and 9 bases lay in between. This CDR3 spans 14 amino acids. Per germline, CDR1 SGHDT and CDR2 YYEEEE. The DNA of the CDR3 is TGTGCCAGCAGCTTTGTGGTCAGTAACTATGGCTACACCTTC. This gives the protein CASSFVVSNYGYTF.

V usage is TRBV7-2 and J usage is TRBJ2-5; a weak D match, TRBD2 (6 bases). The length of the CDR3 is 17 residues. Trimming took 1 base from V and 5 from J, leaving 20 bases between them. CDR1 and CDR2 from the germline V gene are SGHTA and FQGNSA. CDR3 DNA sequence: TGTGCCAGCAGCTTAGACCCCTCCGACGGGAGAGGGGAGACCCAGTACTTC. As protein: CASSLDPSDGRGETQYF.

The V gene is TRBV11-2, the J gene TRBJ2-5; 8 positions agree with TRBD2. With 4 bases clipped from V and 5 bases from J, the junction kept 12 bases outside the gene matches. From germline, CDR1 is SGHAT and CDR2 FQNNGV. There are 16 residues in the CDR3. The CDR3 protein is CASSSLAVSGVETQYF. CDR3 in DNA: TGTGCCAGCAGCTCACTAGCGGTATCGGGGGTGGAGACCCAGTACTTC.

The chain recombines TRBV11-3 with TRBJ2-5; TRBD1 might be the D (8 bases). CDR3 size: 14 residues. Germline CDR1 SGHNT, CDR2 YENEEA. Trimming took off 5 bases at V and 5 bases at J, with 15 bases between the two ends. This CDR3 reads CASSPTGGGETQYF. The CDR3 coding sequence is TGTGCCAGCAGCCCAACAGGGGGAGGGGAGACCCAGTACTTC.

The V call is TRBV30, the J call TRBJ2-1, with 7 bases aligning to TRBD2. This CDR3 has 12 amino acids. Germline V CDR1 and CDR2: GTSNPN, SVGIG (reference sequence). V trimming: 0 bases; J trimming: 15 bases; junction bases outside the gene matches: 8. The CDR3 protein is CAWSVVRESPFF. The CDR3 bases are TGTGCCTGGAGTGTAGTGCGGGAGAGTCCGTTCTTC.

The gene calls are TRBV11-3 and TRBJ2-2; a possible D gene is TRBD2 (5 bases). With 6 bases removed from V and 4 bases from J, the gap between germline ends came to 12 bases. CDR1 is SGHNT and CDR2 is YENEEA in the germline V gene. The CDR3 is made up of 14 amino acids. DNA of the CDR3: TGTGCCAGCAGTTCGGAGGCGGGCACCGGGGAGCTGTTTTTT. Translating it yields CASSSEAGTGELFF. The full variable domain, in which reference TRBV11-3 and TRBJ2-2 provide the parts outside the CDR3, is EAGVVQSPRYKIIEKKQPVAFWCNPISGHNTLYWYLQNLGQGPELLIRYENEEAVDDSQLPKDRFSAERLKGVDSTLKIQPAELGDSAVYLCASSSEAGTGELFFGEGSRLTVL.

The chain links TRBV5-6 to TRBJ2-7; 10 bases are a match to TRBD2. V shed 2 bases, J shed 5 bases, and the junction held 10 bases outside the gene matches. Germline-derived CDR1 and CDR2 are SGHDT and YYEEEE. This CDR3 has 16 residues. The CDR3 here is CASSFGLAGVGNEQYF. In nucleotides, the CDR3 is TGTGCCAGCAGCTTTGGGCTAGCGGGAGTGGGGAACGAGCAGTACTTC.

J is TRBJ2-5 and V is TRBV5-1; TRBD1 aligns across 8 bases. This CDR3 is built from 14 residues. The germline gives CDR1 SGHRS, CDR2 YFSETQ. After removal of 6 bases from V and 1 base from J, the junction contained 5 bases not matched to a gene. CDR3 nucleotides: TGCGCCAGCACCACTACAGGGGGCCAAGAGACCCAGTACTTC. Its protein product is CASTTTGGQETQYF.

The genes are TRBV19 and TRBJ1-5, with D hard to call. The germline V gene has CDR1 LNHDA and CDR2 SQIVND (reference sequence). The CDR3 has 13 residues. Trimming cost V 3 bases and J 4 bases, with 7 bases left between them. CDR3 DNA: TGTGCCAGTAGTATTAACGGGAATCAGCCCCAGCATTTT. It codes for CASSINGNQPQHF.

V gene TRBV29-1 combines with J gene TRBJ1-2; 9 bases line up with TRBD1. Germline loops: CDR1 SQVTM, CDR2 ANQGSEA. J lost 8 bases, V lost 3 bases, and 7 bases had no gene match. The CDR3 has 13 amino acids. CDR3 residues: CSVERTGEEGYTF. The CDR3 nucleotides are TGCAGCGTTGAGAGGACAGGGGAAGAAGGCTACACCTTC.

The CDR3 here is CASSVQGAFYQPQHF. The CDR3, as DNA: TGTGCCAGCAGCGTACAGGGAGCTTTCTATCAGCCCCAGCATTTT. The chain combines TRBV2 with TRBJ1-5; possibly TRBD1 for D (6 bases). The germline gives CDR1 SNHLY, CDR2 FYNNEI. Trimming took 6 bases from V and 5 from J, leaving 17 bases between them. The CDR3 is made up of 15 amino acids.

This chain links TRBV30 with TRBJ1-1; TRBD1 might be the D (5 bases). Trimming pared 3 bases from V and 2 bases from J, leaving 7 bases between. Germline values: CDR1 GTSNPN, CDR2 SVGIG (reference sequence). The CDR3 loop spans 12 amino acids. The CDR3 spells CAWRDTNTEAFF. The CDR3 DNA is TGTGCCTGGAGGGACACCAACACTGAAGCTTTCTTT. Using reference TRBV30 and TRBJ1-1 for the parts outside the CDR3, the full variable domain is SQTIHQWPATLVQPVGSPLSLECTVEGTSNPNLYWYRQAAGRGLQLLFYSVGIGQISSEVPQNLSASRPQDRQFILSSKKLLLSDSGFYLCAWRDTNTEAFFGQGTRLTVV.

V and J are TRBV4-1 and TRBJ2-2; 9 bases line up with TRBD1. Germline assignment: CDR1 MGHRA and CDR2 YSYEKL. Losses at the gene ends were 8 bases for V and 5 bases for J; bases not matched to a gene: 9. The CDR3 runs 15 residues. The DNA of the CDR3 is TGCGCCAGCGGACGTGGACAGGGGCTAACCGGGGAGCTGTTTTTT. As protein: CASGRGQGLTGELFF.

V usage is TRBV6-4 and J usage is TRBJ1-4, with 9 bases fitting TRBD1. The CDR3 contains 15 residues. Germline trimming cut 2 bases from V and 8 bases from J; bases unmatched to any gene: 6. Germline CDR1 is MRHNA and CDR2 is SNTAGT. The CDR3 here is CASSDAQGASEKLFF. CDR3 in DNA: TGTGCCAGCAGTGACGCACAGGGGGCGAGCGAAAAACTGTTTTTT.

J is TRBJ1-6 and V is TRBV19; the D gene is possibly TRBD1 (6 bases). Germline CDR1 is LNHDA and CDR2 is SQIVND (reference sequence). Trimming cost V 2 bases and J 14 bases, with 16 bases left between them. The CDR3 contains 14 residues. The CDR3 DNA reads as TGTGCCAGTAGTATACGCGCACAGGGTGGGGCCCTCCACTTT. It encodes CASSIRAQGGALHF.

The CDR3 region is CASSFGLAAYNEQFF. Here the CDR3 DNA reads TGTGCCAGCAGCTTTGGACTAGCGGCGTACAATGAGCAGTTCTTC. The chain recombines TRBV11-1 with TRBJ2-1; the match to TRBD2 covers 10 bases. The junction had 3 bases not matched to a gene; V was cut back by 3 bases and J by 4 bases. Looked up from germline, CDR1 is SGHAT and CDR2 is FQDESV (reference sequence). The CDR3 is 15 amino acids.